This TCR beta chain emerged from a study of blood T cell repertoires in COVID-19. Study-wide background: COVID-19 samples collected from the United States, Italy and Spain covered acute and convalescent phases. The analysed material was cDNA or gDNA that came from T cells, B-cell-depleted T cells, or PBMCs.

Original handling: From reference gene primer amplification, estimates of nucleated cell counts were derived. Only in-frame clones appear in the TCRdb table, and some are missing; sequencing was by immunoSEQ multiplex PCR. From that table come the V and J calls and clone size; the DNA was used to work out D and trimming. This sample has about 190,000 clones, with 82% found just once. The CDR3 spans 14 residues. Germline V CDR1 and CDR2: KGHSH, LQKENI. V dropped 6 bases and J dropped 2 bases, with 14 bases sitting between them. This chain joins TRBV18 and TRBJ2-7; a weak D match, TRBD2 (6 bases). The sequence was collected from a woman aged 80 or over with active or convalescent COVID-19. Source material: peripheral blood. The CDR3 DNA reads TGTGCCAGCTCTTCTACAGGAGGGGCCTACGAGCAGTACTTC. As protein: CASSSTGGAYEQYF.